The 29 T cell receptor beta chains below all came from one sample that was sequenced in a study of blood T cell repertoires in COVID-19. Profiling relied on immunoSEQ multiplex PCR, and the TCRdb table lists in-frame clones only, not all of them. The table has around 280,000 clones, approximately 88% seen once; the top ten hold 6% to 7%. The sequenced sample consisted of PBMCs or T cells enriched from blood (not recorded which). All receptors come from a middle-aged woman who had recovered from COVID-19.

The DNA of the CDR3 is TGTGCCAGCAGCTTAGGCCGACAGGGTTTCGAGCAGTACTTC. Translating it yields CASSLGRQGFEQYF. The chain has TRBV7-9 and TRBJ2-7, with TRBD1 matching over 7 bases. The CDR3 spans 14 residues. The trim removed 1 base at V and 6 bases at J, leaving 6 bases unmatched. Per germline, CDR1 SEHNR and CDR2 FQNEAQ (reference sequence).

CDR3 residues: CASSVTGAFGNTIYF. DNA for the CDR3: TGTGCCAGCAGTGTCACAGGGGCTTTCGGAAACACCATATATTTT. The chain joins TRBV2 to TRBJ1-3, with 7 bases lining up with TRBD1. Losses at the gene ends were 4 bases for V and 4 bases for J; bases not matched to a gene: 7. The CDR3 covers 15 residues. Germline V gene lookup returns CDR1 SNHLY and CDR2 FYNNEI.

The rearrangement links TRBV5-1 to TRBJ2-1, with TRBD1 matching over 8 bases. The CDR3 runs 14 residues. The V gene end was trimmed by 3 bases and the J gene end by 5 bases; junction bases not matched to a gene: 4. Germline CDR1 reads SGHRS; CDR2 reads YFSETQ. The chain's CDR3 is CASSSWTGNNEQFF. Written as DNA, the CDR3 is TGCGCCAGCAGCTCCTGGACAGGGAACAATGAGCAGTTCTTC.

The genes are TRBV7-3 and TRBJ1-5, with 8 positions matching TRBD1. Trimming at V came to 5 bases and at J to 6 bases, leaving 3 bases not matched to a gene. This CDR3 is 13 amino acids long. In germline, CDR1 is SGHTA, CDR2 FQGTGA. CDR3 nucleotide sequence: TGTGCCAGCAGCCGACAGGGGAGTCAGCCCCAGCATTTT. This encodes CASSRQGSQPQHF.

The chain recombines TRBV10-1 with TRBJ2-7, with D tentatively TRBD2 (6 bases). There are 15 residues in the CDR3. The germline CDR1 and CDR2 sequences are WNHNN and SYGVQD (reference sequence). V lost 3 bases to trimming and J lost 3 bases, with 15 bases between them. CDR3 residues: CASSDSRGEIYEQYF. CDR3 nucleotides: TGCGCCAGCAGTGACTCCCGCGGGGAAATCTACGAGCAGTACTTC.

This clone has just a few counts. V gene TRBV15 combines with J gene TRBJ2-7; tentatively, D is TRBD1 (6 bases). V was cut by 0 bases and J by 6 bases, with 12 bases left in between. Germline loops: CDR1 LNHNV, CDR2 YYDKDF (reference sequence). The CDR3 extends over 14 amino acids. The CDR3 loop is CATSRDQGPSEQYF. The DNA for the CDR3 is TGTGCCACCAGCAGAGATCAGGGGCCCTCCGAGCAGTACTTC. Full variable domain (outside the CDR3, taken from reference TRBV15 and TRBJ2-7): DAMVIQNPRYQVTQFGKPVTLSCSQTLNHNVMYWYQQKSSQAPKLLFHYYDKDFNNEADTPDNFQSRRPNTSFCFLDIRSPGLGDTAMYLCATSRDQGPSEQYFGPGTRLTVT.

The chain is built from TRBV7-2 and TRBJ1-2; 8 bases are a match to TRBD1. The CDR3 has 16 residues. V trimming: 3 bases; J trimming: 8 bases; junction bases outside the gene matches: 14. The germline CDR1 and CDR2 sequences are SGHTA and FQGNSA. CDR3 residues: CASSFTGGGGLFGYTF. CDR3 coding DNA: TGTGCCAGCAGCTTCACAGGGGGAGGGGGTCTATTCGGCTACACCTTC.

The chain couples TRBV12-3 or TRBV12-4 to TRBJ2-1; weak D call: TRBD2 (6 bases). V lost 3 bases to trimming and J lost 13 bases, with 16 bases between them. This CDR3 contains 13 residues. The CDR3 DNA is TGTGCCAGCAGTTTGCGAGTAGTGGAGGGACAGTTCTTC. Translation: CASSLRVVEGQFF.

The V call is TRBV7-9, the J call TRBJ1-5; TRBD1 is a possible D gene (6 bases). Germline V gene lookup returns CDR1 SEHNR and CDR2 FQNEAQ (reference sequence). The length of the CDR3 is 17 residues. Between the trimmed V and J ends, which lost 5 bases and 2 bases, there was a span of 19 bases. CDR3 protein: CASSHPQGEGRNQPQHF. CDR3 DNA sequence: TGTGCCAGCAGCCACCCACAGGGAGAGGGACGCAATCAGCCCCAGCATTTT.

The rearrangement uses TRBV19 and TRBJ2-2; tentatively, D is TRBD1 (6 bases). Germline CDR1 reads LNHDA; CDR2 reads SQIVND (reference sequence). V gave up 9 bases and J gave up 0 bases, with 14 bases separating them. The CDR3 totals 15 residues. The CDR3 DNA follows: TGTGCCAGCAATGTAGGGGGTACGAACACCGGGGAGCTGTTTTTT. Its translation is CASNVGGTNTGELFF.

The V gene is TRBV6-5, the J gene TRBJ2-2, with 7 nucleotides matching TRBD1. The ends lost 7 bases at V and 1 base at J; junction bases unmatched: 6. This CDR3 is built from 15 residues. CDR1 is MNHEY, CDR2 SVGAGI, per germline. The CDR3: CASTADRVNTGELFF. CDR3 in DNA: TGTGCCAGCACGGCCGACAGGGTGAACACCGGGGAGCTGTTTTTT.

This chain connects TRBV5-1 to TRBJ2-2; 7 bases line up with TRBD2. Germline lookup yields CDR1 SGHRS and CDR2 YFSETQ. This CDR3 region has 15 residues. With 6 bases clipped from V and 1 base from J, the junction kept 6 bases outside the gene matches. CDR3 sequence (DNA): TGCGCCAGCACCCGGTCTAGCGGGAACACCGGGGAGCTGTTTTTT. Translation: CASTRSSGNTGELFF.

This chain links TRBV28 with TRBJ2-7; 13 positions match TRBD2. Unmatched junction bases numbered 8, after V lost 7 bases and J lost 5 bases. The CDR3 contains 15 residues. Germline V gene lookup returns CDR1 MDHEN and CDR2 SYDVKM. The CDR3 protein is CASNRGTSGIHEQYF. CDR3 nucleotide sequence: TGTGCCAGCAACCGAGGGACTAGCGGGATCCACGAGCAGTACTTC.

The chain links TRBV6-5 to TRBJ2-7, with D unresolved. Trimming removed 2 bases at V and 5 bases at J, with 16 bases between. Germline V gene data show CDR1 as MNHEY and CDR2 as SVGAGI. The CDR3 length is 15 residues. CDR3 residues: CASSYSTASSHEQYF. The CDR3 nucleotides are TGTGCCAGCAGTTACAGTACTGCATCATCCCACGAGCAGTACTTC.

The chain uses TRBV4-1 and TRBJ2-5; tentatively, D is TRBD2 (5 bases). The germline CDR1 and CDR2 sequences are MGHRA and YSYEKL. This CDR3 is built from 15 residues. V was cut by 1 base and J by 5 bases, with 14 bases left in between. This CDR3 reads CASSQGPQRDETQYF. The DNA of the CDR3 is TGCGCCAGCAGCCAAGGGCCCCAGAGGGATGAGACCCAGTACTTC.

V is TRBV19 and J is TRBJ2-5; possible D gene TRBD1, 6 bases. Trimming took off 5 bases at V and 5 bases at J, with 21 bases between the two ends. There are 16 residues in the CDR3. The germline V gene has CDR1 LNHDA and CDR2 SQIVND (reference sequence). This CDR3 is CASSDWDTPRVETQYF. DNA for the CDR3: TGTGCCAGTAGTGATTGGGACACACCTAGGGTGGAGACCCAGTACTTC.

This clone was seen once. This chain joins TRBV28 and TRBJ1-5; 7 bases fit TRBD1. CDR1 MDHEN and CDR2 SYDVKM come from the germline V gene. There are 15 residues in the CDR3. Unmatched junction bases numbered 10, after V lost 11 bases and J lost 0 bases. The CDR3 spells CASRGGYYSNQPQHF. CDR3 bases: TGTGCCTCTCGAGGGGGCTACTATAGCAATCAGCCCCAGCATTTT.

This clone was seen a few times. The CDR3 DNA sequence: TGTGCCAGCAGTTTGGAGGGGTCAAACGAGCAGTACTTC. It codes for CASSLEGSNEQYF. The chain is built from TRBV12-3 or TRBV12-4 and TRBJ2-7, with D possibly TRBD2 on 6 matching bases. Trimming pared 3 bases from V and 5 bases from J, leaving 11 bases between. CDR3 length equals 13 residues.

For the CDR3, the DNA is TGTGCCAGCTCATCTCAGGACAGGGGGCATGGCTACACCTTC. Translating it yields CASSSQDRGHGYTF. The chain uses TRBV18 and TRBJ1-2; 11 bases agree with TRBD1. CDR1 KGHSH and CDR2 LQKENI come from the germline V gene. V lost 5 bases to trimming and J lost 6 bases; unmatched junction nucleotides: 5. The CDR3 is 14 amino acids. The variable domain in full, completed from reference TRBV18 and TRBJ1-2, reads NAGVMQNPRHLVRRRGQEARLRCSPMKGHSHVYWYRQLPEEGLKFMVYLQKENIIDESGMPKERFSAEFPKEGPSILRIQQVVRGDSAAYFCASSSQDRGHGYTFGSGTRLTVV.

The rearrangement links TRBV7-2 to TRBJ1-5; D remains unclear. This CDR3 contains 13 residues. Germline assignment: CDR1 SGHTA and CDR2 FQGNSA. The V end lost 3 bases, the J end lost 5 bases, and 8 bases lay between the germline ends. This CDR3 reads CASSFRFDQPQHF. The CDR3 DNA reads TGTGCCAGCAGCTTCAGGTTTGATCAGCCCCAGCATTTT. The full variable domain, its missing parts supplied by reference TRBV7-2 and TRBJ1-5, is GAGVSQSPSNKVTEKGKDVELRCDPISGHTALYWYRQSLGQGLEFLIYFQGNSAPDKSGLPSDRFSAERTGGSVSTLTIQRTQQEDSAVYLCASSFRFDQPQHFGDGTRLSIL.

V and J are TRBV6-6 and TRBJ1-1, with D possibly TRBD1 on 6 matching bases. Trimming cost V 11 bases and J 0 bases, with 13 bases left between them. The CDR3 totals 13 residues. Germline lookup yields CDR1 MNHNY and CDR2 SVGAGI (reference sequence). CDR3 in DNA: TGTGCCTCCCCGGACAGCATGAACACTGAAGCTTTCTTT. Amino acids: CASPDSMNTEAFF.

The chain has TRBV6-1 and TRBJ1-2; 7 bases fit TRBD1. CDR3 length: 17 amino acids. Germline V CDR1 and CDR2: MNHNS, SASEGT. J was trimmed by 0 bases and V by 4 bases; bases with no gene match: 11. CDR3 amino acids: CASSVGTAALANYGYTF. CDR3 in DNA: TGTGCCAGCAGTGTCGGGACAGCAGCTTTAGCTAACTATGGCTACACCTTC.

V is TRBV24-1 and J is TRBJ2-3; 9 bases line up with TRBD2. The CDR3 has 17 residues. V lost 1 base, J lost 5 bases, and 9 bases stayed unmatched. Per the germline V gene, CDR1 is KGHDR and CDR2 is SFDVKD. The CDR3 region is CATSDFAGGDNIDTQYF. Here the CDR3 DNA reads TGTGCCACCAGTGATTTCGCGGGAGGGGACAACATAGATACGCAGTATTTT.

V usage is TRBV30 and J usage is TRBJ1-2; the D gene is possibly TRBD1 (5 bases). This CDR3 has 12 residues. In germline, CDR1 is GTSNPN, CDR2 SVGIG (reference sequence). V was shortened by 4 bases and J by 8 bases, with 14 bases between the two germline ends. CDR3 bases: TGTGCCTGGACCCTGGGGGGGTCGGGCTACACCTTC. This gives the protein CAWTLGGSGYTF.

The chain links TRBV4-1 to TRBJ1-2; D not certain. Between the trimmed V and J ends, which lost 2 bases and 4 bases, there was a span of 14 bases. Germline V gene sequence: CDR1 MGHRA, CDR2 YSYEKL. The CDR3 has 15 residues. This CDR3 is CASSQIDTDFYGYTF. CDR3 nucleotides: TGCGCCAGCAGCCAAATAGACACGGACTTCTATGGCTACACCTTC.

The chain employs TRBV5-1 and TRBJ2-2; possibly TRBD2 for D (5 bases). The ends were cut back, 0 bases at V and 6 bases at J, with 12 bases in the middle. CDR3 size: 15 residues. Germline V gives CDR1 SGHRS, CDR2 YFSETQ. The CDR3 nucleotides read TGCGCCAGCAGCTTGGCCGGAGGTTCTTCCGGGGAGCTGTTTTTT. Protein sequence: CASSLAGGSSGELFF.

The chain carries TRBV18 and TRBJ2-3; possible D gene TRBD2, 6 bases. The CDR3 spans 15 residues. Germline CDR1 KGHSH, CDR2 LQKENI. V gave up 0 bases and J gave up 3 bases, with 10 bases separating them. Here the CDR3 DNA reads TGTGCCAGCTCACCACCCCACGCGGGGACAGATACGCAGTATTTT. This codes for CASSPPHAGTDTQYF.

This clone has only one observation. This chain connects TRBV7-3 to TRBJ2-1; TRBD2 might be the D (6 bases). The CDR3 contains 13 residues. The germline CDR1 and CDR2 sequences are SGHTA and FQGTGA. V lost 2 bases to trimming and J lost 5 bases, with 7 bases between them. CDR3 DNA sequence: TGTGCCAGCAGCTTAGCGGGGAACAATGAGCAGTTCTTC. Protein: CASSLAGNNEQFF.

This clone was picked up a small number of times. The chain joins TRBV19 to TRBJ1-2; D is undetermined. The CDR3 has 13 amino acids. V was shortened by 3 bases and J by 3 bases, with 8 bases between the two germline ends. Germline values: CDR1 LNHDA, CDR2 SQIVND (reference sequence). The CDR3 DNA reads as TGTGCCAGTAGTATGTGGCAGGACTATGGCTACACCTTC. It yields the protein CASSMWQDYGYTF.